Following are 7 T cell receptor beta chains from one sample sequenced in a study of blood T cell repertoires in COVID-19. Produced via immunoSEQ multiplex PCR; TCRdb's table is partial and in-frame only. This table has approximately 50,000 clones, more than 75% appearing once. Sequencing was done on a sample of peripheral blood. The source of these receptors is a human donor in a cohort sampled during active COVID-19.

The rearrangement links TRBV18 to TRBJ1-5; TRBD1 is a possible D gene (6 bases). With 4 bases removed from V and 4 bases from J, the gap between germline ends came to 26 bases. This CDR3 is built from 19 residues. Germline V gene lookup returns CDR1 KGHSH and CDR2 LQKENI. The CDR3 sequence: CASSLRAITGSGSNQPQHF. Here the CDR3 DNA reads TGTGCCAGCTCACTTAGGGCAATAACAGGGTCCGGCTCAAATCAGCCCCAGCATTTT.

This chain joins TRBV7-3 and TRBJ2-1, with TRBD2 identical over 9 bases. V lost 2 bases and J lost 6; bases outside the gene matches: 5. Germline loops: CDR1 SGHTA, CDR2 FQGTGA. There are 15 residues in the CDR3. The DNA for the CDR3 is TGTGCCAGCAGCTTAGCGGGAGGGACCTTCAATGAGCAGTTCTTC. It yields the protein CASSLAGGTFNEQFF. Supplemented by reference TRBV7-3 and TRBJ2-1, the full variable domain reads GAGVSQTPSNKVTEKGKYVELRCDPISGHTALYWYRQSLGQGPEFLIYFQGTGAADDSGLPNDRFFAVRPEGSVSTLKIQRTERGDSAVYLCASSLAGGTFNEQFFGPGTRLTVL.

The chain joins TRBV5-1 to TRBJ2-7; 7 nucleotides line up with TRBD2. J lost 0 bases, V lost 2 bases, and 5 bases had no gene match. The germline V gene encodes CDR1 SGHRS and CDR2 YFSETQ. The CDR3 extends over 15 amino acids. The chain's CDR3 is CASSFGGGSSYEQYF. The CDR3 DNA is TGCGCCAGCAGCTTTGGCGGCGGGAGCTCCTACGAGCAGTACTTC.

The chain links TRBV30 to TRBJ2-2; D gene uncertain. The CDR3 consists of 13 residues. Germline CDR1 and CDR2: GTSNPN and SVGIG (reference sequence). V shed 0 bases and J shed 1 base, with 3 bases lying between them. The CDR3 spells CAWSVRNTGELFF. The DNA for the CDR3 is TGTGCCTGGAGTGTTAGGAACACCGGGGAGCTGTTTTTT.

The V call is TRBV30, the J call TRBJ2-3; 8 bases agree with TRBD1. This CDR3 is 15 amino acids long. The junction had 8 bases not matched to a gene; V was cut back by 1 base and J by 5 bases. The germline V gene has CDR1 GTSNPN and CDR2 SVGIG (reference sequence). The CDR3 loop reads CAWSEGQVEVDTQYF. The CDR3 nucleotides read TGTGCCTGGAGTGAGGGACAGGTAGAGGTAGATACGCAGTATTTT.

V and J are TRBV15 and TRBJ2-2; maybe TRBD2 (5 bases). V gave up 1 base and J gave up 0 bases, with 6 bases separating them. The CDR3 length is 15 residues. Germline V gene data show CDR1 as LNHNV and CDR2 as YYDKDF (reference sequence). The CDR3 nucleotides read TGTGCCACCAGCAGAGGAGGGCCGAACACCGGGGAGCTGTTTTTT. Its protein product is CATSRGGPNTGELFF. Using reference TRBV15 and TRBJ2-2 for the parts outside the CDR3, the full variable domain is DAMVIQNPRYQVTQFGKPVTLSCSQTLNHNVMYWYQQKSSQAPKLLFHYYDKDFNNEADTPDNFQSRRPNTSFCFLDIRSPGLGDTAMYLCATSRGGPNTGELFFGEGSRLTVL.

The V and J genes are TRBV4-2 and TRBJ2-1, with 11 bases identical to TRBD2. V was pared by 4 bases and J by 4 bases, with 6 bases of the junction left unmatched. There are 16 residues in the CDR3. CDR1 is LGHNA, CDR2 YNFKEQ, per germline. The CDR3 nucleotides read TGTGCCAGCAGCCCATTGACTAGCGGGGAATACAATGAGCAGTTCTTC. Protein product: CASSPLTSGEYNEQFF.